The 16 T cell receptor beta chains reported below all come from one sample, sequenced in a study of cytomegalovirus exposure and HLA in healthy donors. Primers: 60 Vbeta forward and 13 Jbeta reverse. Using immunoSEQ multiplex PCR, the repertoire was profiled, and TCRdb retains in-frame clones only, with some absent. The repertoire holds 150,000 to 200,000 clones, with just under 80% as singletons. Sequencing input: PBMCs. All receptors come from a woman under 40 in good health and CMV-seropositive.

The V call is TRBV6-1, the J call TRBJ1-1; D is unclear. This CDR3 has 11 amino acids. V was pared by 7 bases and J by 11 bases, with 14 bases between. Germline V gives CDR1 MNHNS, CDR2 SASEGT. The CDR3 DNA reads as TGTGCCAGCATATCGGAGGGTTTGGCTTTCTTT. Encoded protein: CASISEGLAFF.

This clone has more than one count but fewer than ten. The V and J genes are TRBV19 and TRBJ2-7; TRBD2 agrees at 8 bases. V gave up 4 bases and J gave up 5 bases; unmatched junction bases: 4. The germline V gene has CDR1 LNHDA and CDR2 SQIVND (reference sequence). The CDR3 length is 13 residues. The CDR3 DNA reads TGTGCCAGTAGTACGGGGGGGCCTAACGAGCAGTACTTC. The encoded protein is CASSTGGPNEQYF.

This chain connects TRBV7-9 to TRBJ1-2, with 7 bases identical to TRBD1. Germline-derived CDR1 and CDR2 are SEHNR and FQNEAQ (reference sequence). The CDR3 covers 18 residues. Trimming cost V 0 bases and J 7 bases; bases outside gene matches: 17. As DNA, the CDR3 is TGTGCCAGCAGCTTAGCCGGGATGCTAAGACAGGGCCACGGTGGCTACACCTTC. It encodes CASSLAGMLRQGHGGYTF.

This chain joins TRBV19 and TRBJ1-1; D is ambiguous. CDR1 LNHDA and CDR2 SQIVND come from the germline V gene (reference sequence). The CDR3 spans 12 residues. Trimming took off 3 bases at V and 0 bases at J, with 2 bases between the two ends. CDR3 nucleotides: TGTGCCAGTAGTATCGTGAACACTGAAGCTTTCTTT. It yields the protein CASSIVNTEAFF.

The CDR3 bases are TGTGCCAGCAATTCAGGGGGCATATACAATGAGCAGTTCTTC. Translation: CASNSGGIYNEQFF. The chain has TRBV6-7 and TRBJ2-1, with TRBD1 identical over 8 bases. TRBV6-7 is treated as an ORF (open reading frame) with a function not yet certain. Losses at the gene ends were 7 bases for V and 4 bases for J; bases not matched to a gene: 6. This CDR3 is 14 amino acids long.

CDR3: CASKQTATDTQYF. The CDR3 DNA is TGTGCCAGCAAACAGACAGCCACAGATACGCAGTATTTT. The chain has TRBV6-5 and TRBJ2-3; a possible D gene is TRBD1 (5 bases). Germline loops: CDR1 MNHEY, CDR2 SVGAGI. The V end lost 7 bases, the J end lost 2 bases, and 10 bases lay between the germline ends. This CDR3 has 13 residues.

V gene TRBV19 combines with J gene TRBJ2-5; D is perhaps TRBD2 (6 bases). CDR1 and CDR2 from the germline V gene are LNHDA and SQIVND (reference sequence). The CDR3 covers 14 residues. V gave up 4 bases and J gave up 4 bases, with 13 bases separating them. CDR3 sequence reads: CASSRLATSETQYF. The CDR3 DNA follows: TGTGCCAGTAGTAGGCTAGCGACGTCAGAGACCCAGTACTTC.

This clone was detected a few times. J is TRBJ1-2 and V is TRBV6-1; TRBD1 matches at 9 bases. Germline V CDR1 and CDR2: MNHNS, SASEGT. Losses at the gene ends were 3 bases for V and 5 bases for J; bases not matched to a gene: 1. CDR3 size: 13 residues. The CDR3 loop is CASSDGTGYGYTF. In DNA, the CDR3 is TGTGCCAGCAGTGACGGGACAGGGTATGGCTACACCTTC.

Remarks on this clone: The sample has other DNA sequences that encode this CDR3 too. Here the CDR3 DNA reads TGTGCCAGCAGTGTAACTGGGCTCGGCTACACCTTC. Amino acids: CASSVTGLGYTF. This sequence joins TRBV6-1 and TRBJ1-2; D call uncertain. The CDR3 contains 12 residues. V was clipped by 4 bases and J by 8 bases, with 11 bases between them. The germline V gene has CDR1 MNHNS and CDR2 SASEGT.

This chain uses TRBV9 with TRBJ1-5, with 9 bases identical to TRBD1. This CDR3 contains 16 residues. Looked up from germline, CDR1 is SGDLS and CDR2 is YYNGEE. The V and J ends lost 8 bases and 4 bases, in that order; junction bases with no gene match: 13. CDR3 bases: TGTGCCAGATCCCGGGACAGGGTCAAAGGGAATCAGCCCCAGCATTTT. Its protein is CARSRDRVKGNQPQHF. The full variable domain, with the rest looked up from reference TRBV9 and TRBJ1-5, is DSGVTQTPKHLITATGQRVTLRCSPRSGDLSVYWYQQSLDQGLQFLIQYYNGEERAKGNILERFSAQQFPDLHSELNLSSLELGDSALYFCARSRDRVKGNQPQHFGDGTRLSIL.

J is TRBJ1-2 and V is TRBV6-5; 9 positions agree with TRBD1. V dropped 2 bases and J dropped 2; count of bases not matched to a gene: 6. CDR3 length: 16 residues. Germline V gene lookup returns CDR1 MNHEY and CDR2 SVGAGI. The CDR3, as DNA: TGTGCCAGCAGTTACACCCACAGGGGGCTAAACTATGGCTACACCTTC. Protein sequence: CASSYTHRGLNYGYTF.

This chain uses TRBV6-5 with TRBJ2-5; 9 bases fit TRBD1. Germline trimming cut 5 bases from V and 4 bases from J; bases unmatched to any gene: 8. The CDR3 spans 15 residues. Germline V gives CDR1 MNHEY, CDR2 SVGAGI. CDR3 region: CASSLGDRAVETQYF. CDR3 bases: TGTGCCAGCAGTCTGGGGGACAGGGCCGTAGAGACCCAGTACTTC.

This chain joins TRBV19 and TRBJ2-5; perhaps TRBD2 as D (6 bases). Germline CDR1 LNHDA, CDR2 SQIVND (reference sequence). The CDR3 loop spans 14 amino acids. Between the trimmed V and J ends, which lost 7 bases and 2 bases, there was a span of 14 bases. The chain's CDR3 is CASNYGGAQETQYF. CDR3 DNA: TGTGCCAGTAACTATGGCGGGGCGCAAGAGACCCAGTACTTC.

The chain combines TRBV2 with TRBJ2-2; the match to TRBD2 covers 9 bases. Germline V gene lookup returns CDR1 SNHLY and CDR2 FYNNEI. The CDR3 is 14 amino acids. Trimming removed 6 bases from V and 8 bases from J; junction bases left unmatched: 7. CDR3 residues: CASSGTSRLGELFF. The CDR3 DNA reads TGTGCCAGCAGCGGGACTAGCAGGTTGGGGGAGCTGTTTTTT. The whole variable domain, filled in from reference TRBV2 and TRBJ2-2, reads EPEVTQTPSHQVTQMGQEVILRCVPISNHLYFYWYRQILGQKVEFLVSFYNNEISEKSEIFDDQFSVERPDGSNFTLKIRSTKLEDSAMYFCASSGTSRLGELFFGEGSRLTVL.

This chain links TRBV27 with TRBJ2-1, with unresolved D. Germline CDR1 and CDR2: MNHEY and SMNVEV (reference sequence). Trimming stripped 0 bases from V and 6 bases from J, with 6 bases between. The CDR3 has 13 amino acids. CDR3 sequence reads: CASSLSSSNEQFF. CDR3 DNA sequence: TGTGCCAGCAGTTTATCGTCTAGCAATGAGCAGTTCTTC.

The chain recombines TRBV6-5 with TRBJ2-3; the D is unclear. The CDR3 totals 15 residues. The V and J ends lost 7 bases and 1 base respectively, with 15 bases between them. The V gene's germline CDR1 is MNHEY and CDR2 SVGAGI. The CDR3 region is CASINRGGGTDTQYF. CDR3 in DNA: TGTGCCAGCATAAACCGAGGCGGTGGCACAGATACGCAGTATTTT.